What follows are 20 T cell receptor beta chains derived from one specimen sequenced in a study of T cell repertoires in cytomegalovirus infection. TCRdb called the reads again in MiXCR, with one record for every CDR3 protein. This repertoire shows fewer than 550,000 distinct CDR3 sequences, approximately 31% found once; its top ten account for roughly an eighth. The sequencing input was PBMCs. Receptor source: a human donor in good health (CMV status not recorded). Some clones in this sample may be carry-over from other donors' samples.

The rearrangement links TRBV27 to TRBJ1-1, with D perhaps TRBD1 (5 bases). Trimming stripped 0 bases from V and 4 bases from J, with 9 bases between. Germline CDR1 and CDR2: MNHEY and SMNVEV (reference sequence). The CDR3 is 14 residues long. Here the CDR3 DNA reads TGTGCCAGCAGTTTATCCGGGGCGCGCACTGAAGCTTTCTTT. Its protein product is CASSLSGARTEAFF.

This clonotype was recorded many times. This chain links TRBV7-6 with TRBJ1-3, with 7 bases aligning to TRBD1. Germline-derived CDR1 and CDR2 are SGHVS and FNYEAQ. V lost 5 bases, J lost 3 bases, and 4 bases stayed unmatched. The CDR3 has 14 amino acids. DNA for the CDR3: TGTGCCAGCAGCCCCGGGACAGTTGGAAACACCATATATTTT. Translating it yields CASSPGTVGNTIYF.

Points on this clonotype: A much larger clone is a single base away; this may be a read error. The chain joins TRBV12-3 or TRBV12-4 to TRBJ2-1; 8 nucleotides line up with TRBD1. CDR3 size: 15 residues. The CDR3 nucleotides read TGTGCCAGCAGTCACACCGGGACAGGCTACAATGAGCAGTTATTC. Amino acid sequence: CASSHTGTGYNEQLF.

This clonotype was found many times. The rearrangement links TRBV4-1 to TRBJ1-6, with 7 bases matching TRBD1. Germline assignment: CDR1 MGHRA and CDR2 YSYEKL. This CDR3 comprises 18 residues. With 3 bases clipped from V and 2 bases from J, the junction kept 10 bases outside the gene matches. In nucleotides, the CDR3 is TGCGCCAGCAGCCAGACAGGGATGGGAGAGGCCTATAATTCACCCCTCCACTTT. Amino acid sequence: CASSQTGMGEAYNSPLHF.

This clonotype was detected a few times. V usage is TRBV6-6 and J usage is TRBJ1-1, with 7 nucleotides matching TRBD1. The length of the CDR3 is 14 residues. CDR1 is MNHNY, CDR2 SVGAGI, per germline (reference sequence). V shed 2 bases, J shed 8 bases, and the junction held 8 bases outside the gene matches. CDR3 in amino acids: CASSYTTGVVEAFF. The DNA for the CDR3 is TGTGCCAGCAGTTACACAACAGGGGTAGTCGAAGCTTTCTTT.

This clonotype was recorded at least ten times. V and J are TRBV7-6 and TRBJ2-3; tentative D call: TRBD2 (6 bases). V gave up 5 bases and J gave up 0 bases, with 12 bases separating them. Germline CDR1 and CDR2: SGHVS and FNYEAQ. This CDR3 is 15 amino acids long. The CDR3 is CASSHGTGSTDTQYF. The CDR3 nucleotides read TGTGCCAGCAGCCACGGGACTGGCAGCACAGATACGCAGTATTTT.

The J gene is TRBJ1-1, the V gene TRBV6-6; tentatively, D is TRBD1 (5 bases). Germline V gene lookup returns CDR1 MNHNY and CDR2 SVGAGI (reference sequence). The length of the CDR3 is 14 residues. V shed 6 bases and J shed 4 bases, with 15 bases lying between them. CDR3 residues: CASRDPGGGTEAFF. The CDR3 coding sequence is TGTGCCAGCAGAGATCCGGGGGGGGGCACTGAAGCTTTCTTT.

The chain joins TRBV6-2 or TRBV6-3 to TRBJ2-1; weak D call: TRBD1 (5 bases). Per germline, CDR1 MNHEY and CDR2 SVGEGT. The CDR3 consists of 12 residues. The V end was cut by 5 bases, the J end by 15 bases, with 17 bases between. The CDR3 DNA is TGTGCCAGCAGTGTCTCCCAGGGTGGGCGGTTCTTC. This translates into CASSVSQGGRFF.

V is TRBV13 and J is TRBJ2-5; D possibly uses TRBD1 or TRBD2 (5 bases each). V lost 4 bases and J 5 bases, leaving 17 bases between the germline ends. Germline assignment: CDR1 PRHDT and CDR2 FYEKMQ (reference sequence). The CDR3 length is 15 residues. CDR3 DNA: TGTGCCAGCAGCTCCTCCATGAGGGGTTTCGAGACCCAGTACTTC. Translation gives CASSSSMRGFETQYF.

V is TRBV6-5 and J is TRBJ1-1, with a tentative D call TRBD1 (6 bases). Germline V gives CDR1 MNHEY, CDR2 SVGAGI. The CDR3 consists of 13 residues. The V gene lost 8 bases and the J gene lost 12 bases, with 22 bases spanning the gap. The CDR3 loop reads CASRDITELKSFF. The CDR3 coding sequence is TGTGCCAGCCGGGACATAACGGAACTGAAATCTTTCTTT.

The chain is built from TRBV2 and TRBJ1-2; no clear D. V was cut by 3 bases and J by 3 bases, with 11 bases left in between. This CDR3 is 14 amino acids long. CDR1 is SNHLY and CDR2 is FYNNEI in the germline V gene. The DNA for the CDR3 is TGTGCCAGCAGTGAGTGGAACAGCTACTATGGCTACACCTTC. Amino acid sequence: CASSEWNSYYGYTF.

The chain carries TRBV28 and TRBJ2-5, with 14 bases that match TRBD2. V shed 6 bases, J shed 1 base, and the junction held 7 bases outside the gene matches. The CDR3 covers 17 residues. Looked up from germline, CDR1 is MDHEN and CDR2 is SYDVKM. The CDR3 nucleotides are TGTGCCAGCAGAGCGTGGGGACTAGCGGGAGCCCAAGAGACCCAGTACTTC. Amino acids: CASRAWGLAGAQETQYF.

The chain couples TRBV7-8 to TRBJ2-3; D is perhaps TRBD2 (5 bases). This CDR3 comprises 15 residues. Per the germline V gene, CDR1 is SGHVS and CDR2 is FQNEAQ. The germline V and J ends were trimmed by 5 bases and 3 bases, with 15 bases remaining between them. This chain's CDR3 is CASSQLAGSTDTQYF. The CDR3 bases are TGTGCCAGCAGCCAGCTAGCAGGTTCGACAGATACGCAGTATTTT.

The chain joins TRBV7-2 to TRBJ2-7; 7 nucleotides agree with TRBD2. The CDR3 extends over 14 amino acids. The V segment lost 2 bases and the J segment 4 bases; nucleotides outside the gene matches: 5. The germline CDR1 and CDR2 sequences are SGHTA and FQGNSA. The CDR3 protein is CASSLRGLPYEQYF. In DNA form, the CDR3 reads TGTGCCAGCAGCTTAAGGGGACTACCATACGAGCAGTACTTC.

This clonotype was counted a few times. The CDR3 region has the DNA TGTGCCAGCAGTGACCGGGACAGGGTCTGGTCACCCCTCCACTTT. Translation: CASSDRDRVWSPLHF. V gene TRBV25-1 combines with J gene TRBJ1-6; 9 nucleotides line up with TRBD1. The CDR3 is 15 residues long. Trimming at V came to 3 bases and at J to 10 bases, leaving 7 bases not matched to a gene. Per germline, CDR1 MGHDK and CDR2 SYGVNS.

CDR3 DNA: TGTGCCAGCAGCGTAGGGGTAGGGCTGTCTGGGGCCAACGTCCTGACTTTC. Its protein product is CASSVGVGLSGANVLTF. This sequence joins TRBV11-2 and TRBJ2-6; possibly TRBD1 for D (5 bases). Germline V CDR1 and CDR2: SGHAT, FQNNGV. V was cut by 5 bases and J by 1 base, with 15 bases left in between. This CDR3 has 17 residues.

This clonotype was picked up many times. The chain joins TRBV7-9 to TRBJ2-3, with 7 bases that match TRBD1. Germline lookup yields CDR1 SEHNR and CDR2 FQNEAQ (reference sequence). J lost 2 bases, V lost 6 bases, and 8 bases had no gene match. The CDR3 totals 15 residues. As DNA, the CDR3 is TGTGCCAGCAGTCTTCGGCAGGGGGACACAGATACGCAGTATTTT. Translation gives CASSLRQGDTDTQYF.

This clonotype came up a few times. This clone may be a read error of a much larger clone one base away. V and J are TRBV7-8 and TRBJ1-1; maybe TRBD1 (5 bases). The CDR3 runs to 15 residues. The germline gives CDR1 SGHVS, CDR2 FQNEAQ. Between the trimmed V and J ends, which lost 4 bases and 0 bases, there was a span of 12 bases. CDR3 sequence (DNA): TGTGCCAGCAGCTACGGGACCTTAATGAACACTGAAGCTTTCTTT. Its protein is CASSYGTLMNTEAFF.

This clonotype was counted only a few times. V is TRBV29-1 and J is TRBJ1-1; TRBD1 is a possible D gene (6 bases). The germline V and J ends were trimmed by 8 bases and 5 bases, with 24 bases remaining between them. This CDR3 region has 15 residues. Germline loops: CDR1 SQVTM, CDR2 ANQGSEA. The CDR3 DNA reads TGCAGCACCGAGGCGGCCGGGGGCATCTTGACTGAAGCTTTCTTT. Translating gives CSTEAAGGILTEAFF.

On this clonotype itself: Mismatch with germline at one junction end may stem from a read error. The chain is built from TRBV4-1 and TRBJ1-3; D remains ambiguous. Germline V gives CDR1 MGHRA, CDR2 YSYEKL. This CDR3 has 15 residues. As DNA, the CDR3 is TGCGACAGCAGCCAAGATACCCGCTCTGGAAACACCATATATTTT. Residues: CDSSQDTRSGNTIYF.